This entry concerns a single T cell receptor beta chain. Study members were between about 18 and 100 years old and lived in 20 to 25 US regions. Repertoires were generated with immunoSEQ multiplex PCR, while TCRdb's copy carries only in-frame clones and drops some. Of 200,000 to 250,000 clones listed, around nine tenths were seen once; the top ten hold approximately 4.2%. The germline gives CDR1 SGHRS, CDR2 YFSETQ. V lost 4 bases, J lost 4 bases, and 3 bases stayed unmatched. This CDR3 has 13 amino acids. These data belong to a study of blood T cell repertoires in COVID-19. Input material: PBMCs or T cells enriched from blood (not recorded which). This receptor was taken from a woman aged 25 to 39 who had recovered from COVID-19. V is TRBV5-1 and J is TRBJ2-7, with 9 bases aligning to TRBD1. The CDR3 nucleotides read TGCGCCAGCAGCCGGGACAGGGAGTACGAGCAGTACTTC. This encodes CASSRDREYEQYF.